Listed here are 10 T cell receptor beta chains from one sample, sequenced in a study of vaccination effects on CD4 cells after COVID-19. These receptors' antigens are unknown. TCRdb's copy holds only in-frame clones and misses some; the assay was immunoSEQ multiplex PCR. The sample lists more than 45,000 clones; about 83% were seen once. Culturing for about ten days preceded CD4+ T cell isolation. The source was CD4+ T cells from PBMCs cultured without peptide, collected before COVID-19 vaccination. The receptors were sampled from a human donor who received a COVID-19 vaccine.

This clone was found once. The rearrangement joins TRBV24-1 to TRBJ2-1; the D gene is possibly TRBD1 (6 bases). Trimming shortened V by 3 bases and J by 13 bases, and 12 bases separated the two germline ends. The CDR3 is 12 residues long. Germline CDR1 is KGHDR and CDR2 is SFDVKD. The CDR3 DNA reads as TGTGCCACCAGTGATCCTTACGGGACACAGTTCTTC. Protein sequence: CATSDPYGTQFF.

The CDR3 coding sequence is TGCGCCAGCACCAGCTTAGGGGGCGGGGAGACCCAGTACTTC. Translation: CASTSLGGGETQYF. The chain combines TRBV5-1 with TRBJ2-5; 7 bases match TRBD1. This CDR3 comprises 14 residues. The germline V gene has CDR1 SGHRS and CDR2 YFSETQ. The junction had 10 bases not matched to a gene; V was cut back by 6 bases and J by 5 bases.

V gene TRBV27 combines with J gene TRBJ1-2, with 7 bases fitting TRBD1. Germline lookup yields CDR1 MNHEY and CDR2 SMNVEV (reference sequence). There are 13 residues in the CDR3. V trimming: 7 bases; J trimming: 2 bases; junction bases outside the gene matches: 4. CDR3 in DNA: TGTGCCAGCACCACACAGGGGAACTATGGCTACACCTTC. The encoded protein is CASTTQGNYGYTF.

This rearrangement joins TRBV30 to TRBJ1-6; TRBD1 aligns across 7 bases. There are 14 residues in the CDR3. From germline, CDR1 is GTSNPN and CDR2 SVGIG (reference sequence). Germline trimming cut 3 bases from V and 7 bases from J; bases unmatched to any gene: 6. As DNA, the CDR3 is TGTGCCTGGAGCAAGGGGGCATGGAATTCACCCCTCCACTTT. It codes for CAWSKGAWNSPLHF. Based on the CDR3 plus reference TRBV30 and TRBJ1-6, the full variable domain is SQTIHQWPATLVQPVGSPLSLECTVEGTSNPNLYWYRQAAGRGLQLLFYSVGIGQISSEVPQNLSASRPQDRQFILSSKKLLLSDSGFYLCAWSKGAWNSPLHFGNGTRLTVT.

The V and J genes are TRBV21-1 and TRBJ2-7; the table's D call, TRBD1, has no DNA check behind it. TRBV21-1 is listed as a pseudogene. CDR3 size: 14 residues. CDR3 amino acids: CASSPRTGWGEQYV. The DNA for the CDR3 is TGTGCCAGCAGCCCTCGGACAGGTTGGGGCGAGCAGTACGTC.

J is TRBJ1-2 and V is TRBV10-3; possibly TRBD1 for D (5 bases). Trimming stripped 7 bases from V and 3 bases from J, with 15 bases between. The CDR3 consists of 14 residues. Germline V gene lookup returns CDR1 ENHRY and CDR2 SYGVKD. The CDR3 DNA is TGTGCCATCACTCGGGACGGAACCTACTATGGCTACACCTTC. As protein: CAITRDGTYYGYTF.

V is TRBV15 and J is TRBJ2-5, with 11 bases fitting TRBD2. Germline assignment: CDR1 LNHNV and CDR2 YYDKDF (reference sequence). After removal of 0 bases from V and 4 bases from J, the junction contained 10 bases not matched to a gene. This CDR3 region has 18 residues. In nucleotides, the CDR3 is TGTGCCACCAGCAGAGATCGAGGTAGCGGGGGGGCCGGAGAGACCCAGTACTTC. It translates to CATSRDRGSGGAGETQYF.

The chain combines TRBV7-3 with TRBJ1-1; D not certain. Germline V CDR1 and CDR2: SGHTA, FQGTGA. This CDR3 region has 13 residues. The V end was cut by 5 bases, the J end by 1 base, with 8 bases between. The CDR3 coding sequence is TGTGCCAGCAGCCTATCATGGAACACTGAAGCTTTCTTT. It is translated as CASSLSWNTEAFF.

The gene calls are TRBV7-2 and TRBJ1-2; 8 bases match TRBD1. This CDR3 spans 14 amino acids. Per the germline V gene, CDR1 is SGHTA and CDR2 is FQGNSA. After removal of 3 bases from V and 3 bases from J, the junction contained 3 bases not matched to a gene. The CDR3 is CASSFNRGDYGYTF. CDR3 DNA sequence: TGTGCCAGCAGCTTTAACAGGGGGGACTATGGCTACACCTTC.

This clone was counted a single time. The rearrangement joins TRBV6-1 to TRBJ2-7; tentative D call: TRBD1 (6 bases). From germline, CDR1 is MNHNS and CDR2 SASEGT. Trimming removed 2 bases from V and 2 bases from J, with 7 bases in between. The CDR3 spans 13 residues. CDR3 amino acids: CASSERQAYEQYV. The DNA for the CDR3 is TGTGCCAGCAGTGAAAGACAGGCCTACGAGCAGTACGTC.